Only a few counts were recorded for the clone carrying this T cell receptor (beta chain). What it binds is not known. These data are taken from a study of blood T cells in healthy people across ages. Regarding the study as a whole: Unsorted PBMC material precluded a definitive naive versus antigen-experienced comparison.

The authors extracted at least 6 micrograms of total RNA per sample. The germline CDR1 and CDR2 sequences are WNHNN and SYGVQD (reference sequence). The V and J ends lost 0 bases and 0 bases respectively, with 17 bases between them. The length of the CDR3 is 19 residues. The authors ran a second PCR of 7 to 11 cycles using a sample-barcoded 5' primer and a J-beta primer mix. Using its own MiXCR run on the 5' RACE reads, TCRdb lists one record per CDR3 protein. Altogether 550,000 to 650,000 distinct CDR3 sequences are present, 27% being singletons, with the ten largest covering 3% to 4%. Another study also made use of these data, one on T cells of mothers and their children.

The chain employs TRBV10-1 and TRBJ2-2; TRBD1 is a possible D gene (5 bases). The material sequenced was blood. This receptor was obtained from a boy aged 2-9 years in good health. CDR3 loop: CASSESFDSTSANTGELFF. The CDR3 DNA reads TGCGCCAGCAGTGAGTCTTTTGACAGCACCTCCGCGAACACCGGGGAGCTGTTTTTT.